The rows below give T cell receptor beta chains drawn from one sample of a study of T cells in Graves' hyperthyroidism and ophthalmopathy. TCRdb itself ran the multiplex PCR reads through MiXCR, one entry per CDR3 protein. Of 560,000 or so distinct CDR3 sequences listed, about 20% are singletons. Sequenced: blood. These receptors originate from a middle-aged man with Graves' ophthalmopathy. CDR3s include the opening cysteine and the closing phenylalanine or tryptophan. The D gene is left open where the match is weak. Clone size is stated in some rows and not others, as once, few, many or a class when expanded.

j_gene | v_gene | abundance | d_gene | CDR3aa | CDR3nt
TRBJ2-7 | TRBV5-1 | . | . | CASSLGQVDEQYF | TGCGCCAGCAGCTTGGGACAGGTTGACGAGCAGTACTTC
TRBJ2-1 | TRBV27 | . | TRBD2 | CASSFLAGLYNEQFF | TGTGCCAGCAGTTTTTTAGCGGGCCTATACAATGAGCAGTTCTTC
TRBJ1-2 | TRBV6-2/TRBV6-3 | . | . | CASTKTGSGYTF | TGTGCCAGCACCAAGACAGGCTCCGGCTACACCTTC
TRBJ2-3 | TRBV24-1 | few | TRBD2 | CATSGGTSGAGTDTQYF | TGTGCCACCAGTGGTGGGACTAGCGGGGCCGGCACAGATACGCAGTATTTT
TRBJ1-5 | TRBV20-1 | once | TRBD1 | CSARPQGAGKPQHF | TGCAGTGCTAGACCCCAGGGGGCTGGTAAGCCCCAGCATTTT
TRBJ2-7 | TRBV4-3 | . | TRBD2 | CASSQTTSTIYEQYF | TGCGCCAGCAGCCAAACGACTAGCACTATCTACGAGCAGTACTTC
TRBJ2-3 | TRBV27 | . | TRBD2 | CASSLRLAGTTDTQYF | TGTGCCAGCAGTTTAAGACTAGCGGGGACCACAGATACGCAGTATTTT
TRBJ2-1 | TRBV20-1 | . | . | CSAPKGGASYNEQFF | TGCAGTGCCCCGAAGGGCGGGGCCTCCTACAATGAGCAGTTCTTC
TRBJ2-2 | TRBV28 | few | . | CASSIPKGSGELFF | TGTGCCAGCAGTATACCCAAAGGGAGCGGGGAGCTGTTTTTT
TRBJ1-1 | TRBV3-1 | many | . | CASSQRVGLATEAFF | TGTGCCAGCAGCCAACGTGTGGGTCTGGCCACTGAAGCTTTCTTT
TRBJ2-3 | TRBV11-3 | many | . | CASSLGLGDTQYF | TGTGCCAGCAGCTTAGGTCTGGGGGATACGCAGTATTTT
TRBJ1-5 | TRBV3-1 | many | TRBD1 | CASSPLGQGGQPQHF | TGTGCCAGCAGCCCCTTGGGACAGGGAGGGCAGCCCCAGCATTTT
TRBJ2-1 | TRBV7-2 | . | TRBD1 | CASSWDRFNEQFF | TGTGCCAGCTCCTGGGACAGGTTTAATGAGCAGTTCTTC
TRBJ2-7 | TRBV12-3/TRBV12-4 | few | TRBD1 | CASSNDRAYSYEQYF | TGTGCCAGCAGCAATGACAGGGCCTATTCCTACGAGCAGTACTTC
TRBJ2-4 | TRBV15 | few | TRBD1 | CATSRDPPGGQGAGIQYF | TGTGCCACCAGCAGAGATCCCCCGGGGGGACAGGGGGCGGGCATTCAGTACTTC
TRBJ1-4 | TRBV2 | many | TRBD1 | CASSERGTGINEKLFF | TGTGCCAGCAGTGAACGGGGGACAGGGATTAATGAAAAACTGTTTTTT
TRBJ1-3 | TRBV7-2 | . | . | CASASGQSGNTIYF | TGTGCCAGCGCTTCCGGACAGTCTGGAAACACCATATATTTT
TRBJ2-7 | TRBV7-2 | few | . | CASSLKESGPYEQYF | TGTGCCAGCAGCTTAAAAGAGTCAGGGCCTTACGAGCAGTACTTC
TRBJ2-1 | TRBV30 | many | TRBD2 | CAWSTGTSGRDNEQFF | TGTGCCTGGAGTACCGGGACTAGCGGGAGGGACAATGAGCAGTTCTTC
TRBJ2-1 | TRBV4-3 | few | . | CASSLSGDEQFF | TGCGCCAGCAGCCTATCAGGGGATGAGCAGTTCTTC
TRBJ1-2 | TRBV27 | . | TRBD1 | CASSLTGFPDAYTF | TGTGCCAGCAGTTTGACAGGGTTTCCGGACGCCTACACCTTC
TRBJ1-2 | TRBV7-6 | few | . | CASSETQGTPNYGYTF | TGTGCCAGCAGCGAAACCCAAGGGACACCCAACTATGGCTACACCTTC
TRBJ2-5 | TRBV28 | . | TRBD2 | CASTSGLATWTPHF | TGTGCCAGCACCTCCGGACTAGCGACTTGGACCCCGCACTTC
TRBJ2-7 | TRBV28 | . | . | CASSELGGFEQYF | TGTGCCAGCAGTGAATTAGGCGGATTCGAGCAGTACTTC
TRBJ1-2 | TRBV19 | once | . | CASRPDGYNYGYTF | TGTGCCAGTAGACCCGACGGATATAACTATGGCTACACCTTC
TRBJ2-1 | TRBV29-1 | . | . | CSVDGGNEQFF | TGCAGCGTTGACGGGGGCAATGAGCAGTTCTTC
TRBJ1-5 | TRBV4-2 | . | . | CASSQENSGMNQPQHF | TGTGCCAGCAGCCAAGAGAATTCGGGGATGAATCAGCCCCAGCATTTT
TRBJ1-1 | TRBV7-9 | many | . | CASSPPFTTDNTEAFF | TGTGCCAGCAGCCCCCCCTTCACGACGGATAACACTGAAGCTTTCTTT
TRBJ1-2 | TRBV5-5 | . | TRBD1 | CASGFGTGNNYGYTF | TGTGCCAGCGGCTTTGGGACAGGGAATAACTATGGCTACACCTTC
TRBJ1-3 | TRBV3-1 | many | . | CASSQSSSGNTIYF | TGTGCCAGCAGCCAAAGTAGCTCTGGAAACACCATATATTTT
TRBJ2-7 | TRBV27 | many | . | CASTLSGDSSYEQYF | TGTGCCAGCACCCTTTCTGGGGACTCCTCCTACGAGCAGTACTTC
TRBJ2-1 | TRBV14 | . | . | CASGERAALYNEQFF | TGTGCCAGCGGAGAGCGGGCAGCACTTTACAATGAGCAGTTCTTC
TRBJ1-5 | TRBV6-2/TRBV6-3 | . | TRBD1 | CASSPRGQGLNQPQHF | TGTGCCAGCAGTCCCAGGGGGCAAGGGCTCAATCAGCCCCAGCATTTT
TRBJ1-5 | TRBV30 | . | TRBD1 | CAWTGKGQANQPQHF | TGTGCCTGGACCGGAAAGGGACAGGCTAATCAGCCCCAGCATTTT
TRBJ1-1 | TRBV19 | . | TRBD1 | CASSISGTAEAFF | TGTGCCAGTAGTATATCCGGGACAGCTGAAGCTTTCTTT
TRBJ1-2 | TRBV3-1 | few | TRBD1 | CASSQPVDRGRRGYTF | TGTGCCAGCAGCCAACCTGTGGACAGGGGGAGAAGGGGCTACACCTTC
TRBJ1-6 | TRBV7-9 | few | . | CASSLAEGIPLHF | TGTGCCAGCAGCTTAGCGGAAGGGATCCCCCTCCACTTT
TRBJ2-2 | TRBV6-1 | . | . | CASRSLGLDTGELFF | TGTGCCAGCAGGTCACTGGGGCTGGACACCGGGGAGCTGTTTTTT
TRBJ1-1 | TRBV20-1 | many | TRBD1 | CSARQGAGNTEAFF | TGCAGTGCTAGACAGGGGGCGGGGAACACTGAAGCTTTCTTT
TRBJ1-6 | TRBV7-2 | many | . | CASSFTTDSPLHF | TGTGCCAGCAGCTTCACGACAGATTCACCCCTCCACTTT
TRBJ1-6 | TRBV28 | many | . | CATRRNNSPLHF | TGTGCCACTAGACGGAATAATTCACCCCTCCACTTT
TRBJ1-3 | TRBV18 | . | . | CASSPQVISGNTIYF | TGTGCCAGCTCACCACAGGTGATCTCTGGAAACACCATATATTTT
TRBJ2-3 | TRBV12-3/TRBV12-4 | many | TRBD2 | CATWGGESTDTQYF | TGTGCCACTTGGGGGGGGGAGAGCACAGATACGCAGTATTTT
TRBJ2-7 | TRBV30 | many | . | CAWSVLDGSTKQYF | TGTGCCTGGAGTGTACTCGACGGATCTACGAAGCAGTACTTC
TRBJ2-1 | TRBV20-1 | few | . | CSARSGPGIEEFF | TGCAGTGCTCGCTCCGGCCCCGGAATCGAGGAGTTCTTC
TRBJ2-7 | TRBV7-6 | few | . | CASSLVSRSFWAYEQYF | TGTGCCAGCAGCTTAGTTAGCAGGTCCTTTTGGGCCTACGAGCAGTACTTC
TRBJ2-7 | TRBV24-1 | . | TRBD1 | CATSDSRDRDPYEQYF | TGTGCCACCAGTGATTCCCGGGACAGGGACCCCTACGAGCAGTACTTC
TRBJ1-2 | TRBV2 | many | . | CASSEVQPIFFYGYTF | TGTGCCAGCAGTGAGGTACAGCCAATCTTTTTCTATGGCTACACCTTC
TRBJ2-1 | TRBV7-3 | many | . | CASSLTGLPNNEQFF | TGTGCCAGCAGCTTAACAGGCCTTCCCAACAATGAGCAGTTCTTC
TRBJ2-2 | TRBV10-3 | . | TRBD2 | CAIRSGGTGELFF | TGTGCCATCAGAAGCGGGGGGACCGGGGAGCTGTTTTTT
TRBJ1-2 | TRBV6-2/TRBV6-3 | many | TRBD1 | CASSRTGTANYGYTF | TGTGCCAGCAGTCGTACCGGGACAGCTAACTATGGCTACACCTTC
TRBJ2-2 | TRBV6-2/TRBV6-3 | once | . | CASTHGQRWRTGELFF | TGTGCCAGCACCCACGGACAGCGGTGGCGTACCGGGGAGCTGTTTTTT